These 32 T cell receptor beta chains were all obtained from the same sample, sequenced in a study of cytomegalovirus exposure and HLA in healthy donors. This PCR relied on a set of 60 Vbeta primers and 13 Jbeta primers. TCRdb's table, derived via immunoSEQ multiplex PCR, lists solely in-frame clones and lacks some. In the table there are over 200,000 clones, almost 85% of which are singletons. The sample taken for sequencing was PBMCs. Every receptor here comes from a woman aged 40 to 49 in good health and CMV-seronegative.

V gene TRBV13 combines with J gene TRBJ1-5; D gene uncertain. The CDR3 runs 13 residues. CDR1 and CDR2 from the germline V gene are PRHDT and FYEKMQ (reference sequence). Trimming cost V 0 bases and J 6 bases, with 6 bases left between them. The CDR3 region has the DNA TGTGCCAGCAGCTTAGGGGCGGCTCAGCCCCAGCATTTT. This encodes CASSLGAAQPQHF.

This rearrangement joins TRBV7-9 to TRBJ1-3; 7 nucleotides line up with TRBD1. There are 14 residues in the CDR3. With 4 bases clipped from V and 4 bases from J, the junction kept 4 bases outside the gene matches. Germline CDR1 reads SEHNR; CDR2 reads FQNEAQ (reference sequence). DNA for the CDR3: TGTGCCAGCAGCTCGGACAGGCAGGGAAACACCATATATTTT. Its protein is CASSSDRQGNTIYF.

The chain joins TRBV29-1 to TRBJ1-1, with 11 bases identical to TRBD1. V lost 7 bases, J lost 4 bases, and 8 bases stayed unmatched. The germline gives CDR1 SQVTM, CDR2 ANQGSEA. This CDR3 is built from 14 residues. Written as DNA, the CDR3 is TGCAGCGCTCAATGGACAGGGGGCCTCACTGAAGCTTTCTTT. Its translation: CSAQWTGGLTEAFF.

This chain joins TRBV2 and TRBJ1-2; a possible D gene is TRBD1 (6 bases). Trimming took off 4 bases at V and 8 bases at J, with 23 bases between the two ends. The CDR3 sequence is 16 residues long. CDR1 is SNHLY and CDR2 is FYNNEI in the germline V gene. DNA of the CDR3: TGTGCCAGCAGTGGGAGAACGAGACAGGAGGTCGGGGGCTACACCTTC. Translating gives CASSGRTRQEVGGYTF.

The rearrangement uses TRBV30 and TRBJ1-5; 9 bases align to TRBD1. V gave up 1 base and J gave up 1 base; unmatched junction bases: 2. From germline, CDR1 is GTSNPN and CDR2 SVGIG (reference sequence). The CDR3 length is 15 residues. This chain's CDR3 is CAWSAGTGSNQPQHF. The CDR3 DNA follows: TGTGCCTGGAGTGCCGGGACAGGGAGCAATCAGCCCCAGCATTTT.

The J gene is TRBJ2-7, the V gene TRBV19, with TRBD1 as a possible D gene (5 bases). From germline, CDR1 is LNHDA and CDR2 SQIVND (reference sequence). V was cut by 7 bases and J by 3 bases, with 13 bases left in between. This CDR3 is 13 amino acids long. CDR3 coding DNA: TGTGCCAGTAACCCCAGGGAAGGCTACGAGCAGTACTTC. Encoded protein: CASNPREGYEQYF.

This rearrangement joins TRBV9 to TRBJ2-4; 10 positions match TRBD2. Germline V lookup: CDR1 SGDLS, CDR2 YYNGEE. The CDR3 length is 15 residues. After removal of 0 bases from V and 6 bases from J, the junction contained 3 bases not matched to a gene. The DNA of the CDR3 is TGTGCCAGCAGCGTAGCTAGCGGGGGCCCAAACATTCAGTACTTC. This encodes CASSVASGGPNIQYF.

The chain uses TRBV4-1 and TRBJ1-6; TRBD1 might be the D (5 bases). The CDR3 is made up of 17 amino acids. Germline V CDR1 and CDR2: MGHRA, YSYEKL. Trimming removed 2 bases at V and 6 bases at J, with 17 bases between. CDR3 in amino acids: CASSQNPAGSGNSPLHF. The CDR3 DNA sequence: TGCGCCAGCAGCCAAAACCCCGCAGGGTCTGGTAATTCACCCCTCCACTTT.

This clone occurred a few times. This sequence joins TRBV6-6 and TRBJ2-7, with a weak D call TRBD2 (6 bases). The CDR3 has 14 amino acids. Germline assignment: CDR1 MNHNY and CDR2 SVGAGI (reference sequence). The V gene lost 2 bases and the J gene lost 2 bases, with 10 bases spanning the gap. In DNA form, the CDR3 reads TGTGCCAGCAGTTACGGGGGGAACACCTACGAGCAGTACTTC. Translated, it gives CASSYGGNTYEQYF.

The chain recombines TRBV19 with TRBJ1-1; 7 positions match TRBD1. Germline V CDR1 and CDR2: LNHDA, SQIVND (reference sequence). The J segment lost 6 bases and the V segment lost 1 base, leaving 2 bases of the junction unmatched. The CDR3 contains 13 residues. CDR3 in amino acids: CASSIAQGAEAFF. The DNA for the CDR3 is TGTGCCAGTAGTATAGCGCAGGGGGCTGAAGCTTTCTTT.

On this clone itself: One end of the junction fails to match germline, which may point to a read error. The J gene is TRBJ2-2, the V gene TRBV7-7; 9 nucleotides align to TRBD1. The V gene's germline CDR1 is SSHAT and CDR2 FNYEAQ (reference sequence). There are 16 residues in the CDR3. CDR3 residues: CASSSTGGADTGELFF. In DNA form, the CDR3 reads TGTGCTAGCAGCTCCACAGGGGGCGCGGACACCGGGGAGCTGTTTTTT.

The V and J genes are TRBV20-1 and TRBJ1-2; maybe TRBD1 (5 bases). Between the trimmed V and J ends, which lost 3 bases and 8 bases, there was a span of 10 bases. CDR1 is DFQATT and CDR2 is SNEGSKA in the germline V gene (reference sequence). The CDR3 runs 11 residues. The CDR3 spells CSASGGVGYTF. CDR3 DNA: TGCAGTGCTAGTGGAGGGGTCGGCTACACCTTC.

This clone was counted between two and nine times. The CDR3 coding sequence is TGTGCCAGCTCATGGACAGGAACTAATGAAAAACTGTTTTTT. This sequence encodes CASSWTGTNEKLFF. V usage is TRBV2 and J usage is TRBJ1-4, with TRBD1 matching 7 bases. Germline-derived CDR1 and CDR2 are SNHLY and FYNNEI. After removal of 8 bases from V and 1 base from J, the junction contained 4 bases not matched to a gene. The CDR3 has 14 residues.

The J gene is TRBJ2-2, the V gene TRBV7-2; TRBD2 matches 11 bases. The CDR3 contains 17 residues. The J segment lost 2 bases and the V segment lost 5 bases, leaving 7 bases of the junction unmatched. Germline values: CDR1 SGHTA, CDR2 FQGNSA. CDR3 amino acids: CASSGSSGGANTGELFF. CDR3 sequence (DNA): TGTGCCAGCAGCGGCAGTAGCGGGGGGGCAAACACCGGGGAGCTGTTTTTT.

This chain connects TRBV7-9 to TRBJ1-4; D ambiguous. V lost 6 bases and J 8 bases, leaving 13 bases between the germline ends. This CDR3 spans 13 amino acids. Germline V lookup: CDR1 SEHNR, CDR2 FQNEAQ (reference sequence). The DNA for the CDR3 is TGTGCCAGCAGGAGGGCGGAAGGAGAAAAACTGTTTTTT. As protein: CASRRAEGEKLFF.

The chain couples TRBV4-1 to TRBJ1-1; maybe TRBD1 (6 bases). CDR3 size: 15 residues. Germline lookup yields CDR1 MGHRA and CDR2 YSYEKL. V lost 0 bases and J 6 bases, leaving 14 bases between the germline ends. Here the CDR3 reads CASSQEREGDAEAFF. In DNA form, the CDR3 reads TGCGCCAGCAGCCAAGAAAGGGAGGGGGACGCTGAAGCTTTCTTT.

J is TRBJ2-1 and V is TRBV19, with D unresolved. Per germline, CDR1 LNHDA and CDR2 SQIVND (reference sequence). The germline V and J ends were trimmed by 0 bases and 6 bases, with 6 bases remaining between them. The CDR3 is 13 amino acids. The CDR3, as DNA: TGTGCCAGTAGTATAGATCGAGCCAATGAGCAGTTCTTC. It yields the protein CASSIDRANEQFF.

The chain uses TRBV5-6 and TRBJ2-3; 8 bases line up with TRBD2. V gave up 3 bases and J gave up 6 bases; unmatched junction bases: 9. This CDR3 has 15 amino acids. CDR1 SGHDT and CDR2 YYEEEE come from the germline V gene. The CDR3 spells CASSSLSGGSDTQYF. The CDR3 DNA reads TGTGCCAGCAGCTCCCTCAGCGGGGGTTCGGATACGCAGTATTTT.

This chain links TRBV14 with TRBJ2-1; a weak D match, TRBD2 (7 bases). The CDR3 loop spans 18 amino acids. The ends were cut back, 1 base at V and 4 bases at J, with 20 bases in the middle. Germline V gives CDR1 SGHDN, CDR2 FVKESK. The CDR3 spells CASSQGSGGAVSYNEQFF. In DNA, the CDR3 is TGTGCCAGCAGCCAAGGGAGTGGGGGGGCCGTTTCATACAATGAGCAGTTCTTC.

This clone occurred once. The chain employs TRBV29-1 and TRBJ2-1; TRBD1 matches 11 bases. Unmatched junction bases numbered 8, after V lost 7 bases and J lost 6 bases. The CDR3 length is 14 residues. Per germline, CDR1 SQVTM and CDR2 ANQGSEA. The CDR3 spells CSGEGQGVVNEQFF. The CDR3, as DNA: TGCAGCGGGGAGGGACAGGGGGTCGTCAATGAGCAGTTCTTC.

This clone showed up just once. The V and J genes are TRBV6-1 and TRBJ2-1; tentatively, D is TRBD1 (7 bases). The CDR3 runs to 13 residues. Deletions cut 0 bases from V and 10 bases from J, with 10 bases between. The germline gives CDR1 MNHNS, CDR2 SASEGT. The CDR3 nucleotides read TGTGCCAGCAGTGAAGCGGCAGGGGGGGAGCAGTTCTTC. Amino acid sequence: CASSEAAGGEQFF.

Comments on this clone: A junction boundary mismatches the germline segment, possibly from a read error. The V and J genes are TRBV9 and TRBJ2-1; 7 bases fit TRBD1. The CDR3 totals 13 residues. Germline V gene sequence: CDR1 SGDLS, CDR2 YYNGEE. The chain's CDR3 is CASSVADLTGMVF. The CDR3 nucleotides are TGTGCCAGCAGCGTAGCTGACCTGACAGGGATGGTCTTC.

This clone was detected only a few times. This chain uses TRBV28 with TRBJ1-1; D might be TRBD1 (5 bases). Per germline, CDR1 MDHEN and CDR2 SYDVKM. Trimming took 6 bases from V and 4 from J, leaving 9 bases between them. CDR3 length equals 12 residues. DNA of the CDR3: TGTGCCAGCAGGGGGCGCGGCACTGAAGCTTTCTTT. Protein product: CASRGRGTEAFF. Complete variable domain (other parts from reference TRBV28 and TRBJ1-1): DVKVTQSSRYLVKRTGEKVFLECVQDMDHENMFWYRQDPGLGLRLIYFSYDVKMKEKGDIPEGYSVSREKKERFSLILESASTNQTSMYLCASRGRGTEAFFGQGTRLTVV.

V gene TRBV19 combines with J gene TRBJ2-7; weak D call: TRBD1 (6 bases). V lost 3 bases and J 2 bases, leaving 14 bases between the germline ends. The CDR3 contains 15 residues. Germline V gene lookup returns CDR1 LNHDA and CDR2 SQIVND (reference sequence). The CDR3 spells CASSIAGRGTYEQYF. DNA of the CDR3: TGTGCCAGTAGTATTGCGGGCAGGGGCACCTACGAGCAGTACTTC.

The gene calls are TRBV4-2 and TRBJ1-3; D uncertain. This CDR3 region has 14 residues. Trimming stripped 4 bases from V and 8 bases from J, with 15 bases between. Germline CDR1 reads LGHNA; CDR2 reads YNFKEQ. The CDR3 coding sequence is TGTGCCAGCAGCCTCAACCCTACACGGGACACCATATATTTT. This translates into CASSLNPTRDTIYF.

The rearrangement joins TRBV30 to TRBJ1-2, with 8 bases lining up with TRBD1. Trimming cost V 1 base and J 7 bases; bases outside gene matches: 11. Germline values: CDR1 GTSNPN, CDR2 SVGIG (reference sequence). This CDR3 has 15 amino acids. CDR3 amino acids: CAWSGGGQAQGGYTF. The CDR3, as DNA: TGTGCCTGGAGTGGGGGGGGACAGGCTCAGGGTGGCTACACCTTC. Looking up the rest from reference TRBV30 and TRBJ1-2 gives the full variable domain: SQTIHQWPATLVQPVGSPLSLECTVEGTSNPNLYWYRQAAGRGLQLLFYSVGIGQISSEVPQNLSASRPQDRQFILSSKKLLLSDSGFYLCAWSGGGQAQGGYTFGSGTRLTVV.

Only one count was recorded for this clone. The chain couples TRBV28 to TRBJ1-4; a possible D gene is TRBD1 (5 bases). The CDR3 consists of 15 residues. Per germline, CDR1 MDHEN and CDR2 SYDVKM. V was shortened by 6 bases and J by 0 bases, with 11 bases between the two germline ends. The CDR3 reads CASRRQRATNEKLFF. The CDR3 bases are TGTGCCAGCAGGCGACAGAGAGCAACTAATGAAAAACTGTTTTTT.

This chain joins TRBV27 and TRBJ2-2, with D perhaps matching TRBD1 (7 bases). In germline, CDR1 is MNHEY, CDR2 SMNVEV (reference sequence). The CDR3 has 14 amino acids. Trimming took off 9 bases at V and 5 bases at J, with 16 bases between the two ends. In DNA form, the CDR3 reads TGTGCCAGTGGAAGGGGGCGGGGAACCGGGGAGCTGTTTTTT. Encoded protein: CASGRGRGTGELFF.

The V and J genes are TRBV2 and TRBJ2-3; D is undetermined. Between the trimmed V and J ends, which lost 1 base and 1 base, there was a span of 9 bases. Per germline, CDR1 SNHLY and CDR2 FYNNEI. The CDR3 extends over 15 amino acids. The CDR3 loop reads CASSEVWARTDTQYF. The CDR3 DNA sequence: TGTGCCAGCAGTGAAGTTTGGGCCCGCACAGATACGCAGTATTTT.

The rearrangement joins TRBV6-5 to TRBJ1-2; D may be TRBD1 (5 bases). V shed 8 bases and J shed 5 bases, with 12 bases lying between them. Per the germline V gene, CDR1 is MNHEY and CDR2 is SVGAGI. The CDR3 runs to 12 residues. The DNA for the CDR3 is TGTGCCAGCGGCGCAGGGCCGTATGGCTACACCTTC. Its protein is CASGAGPYGYTF.

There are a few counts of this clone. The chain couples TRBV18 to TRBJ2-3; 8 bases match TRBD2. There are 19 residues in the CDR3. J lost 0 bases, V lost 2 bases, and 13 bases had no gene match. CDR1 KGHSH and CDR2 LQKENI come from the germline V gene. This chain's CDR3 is CASSPSRIAGPPSTDTQYF. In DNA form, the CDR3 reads TGTGCCAGCTCACCATCGAGGATAGCGGGACCTCCTAGCACAGATACGCAGTATTTT. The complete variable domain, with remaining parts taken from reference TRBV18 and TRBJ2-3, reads NAGVMQNPRHLVRRRGQEARLRCSPMKGHSHVYWYRQLPEEGLKFMVYLQKENIIDESGMPKERFSAEFPKEGPSILRIQQVVRGDSAAYFCASSPSRIAGPPSTDTQYFGPGTRLTVL.

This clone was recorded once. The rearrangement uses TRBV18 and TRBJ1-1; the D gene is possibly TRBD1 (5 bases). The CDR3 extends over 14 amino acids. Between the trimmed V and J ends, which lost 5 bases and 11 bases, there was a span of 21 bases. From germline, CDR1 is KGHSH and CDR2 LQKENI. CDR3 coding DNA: TGTGCCAGCTCAGCTGACAGAAGGCAAGGGTGGGCTTTCTTT. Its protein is CASSADRRQGWAFF.